One and the same sample provided the 18 T cell receptor beta chains below, sequenced in a study of cytomegalovirus exposure and HLA in healthy donors. The PCR had 60 Vbeta and 13 Jbeta primers. Clones were sequenced by immunoSEQ multiplex PCR, and TCRdb holds only the in-frame ones, with some missing. The table has about 120,000 clones, more than 75% seen once; the top ten hold under 2%. The sequenced sample was PBMCs. The receptors here all came from a man younger than 35 in good health and CMV-seronegative.

This clone came up a few times. The chain recombines TRBV6-6 with TRBJ1-5, with 10 positions matching TRBD1. This CDR3 contains 15 residues. After removal of 4 bases from V and 6 bases from J, the junction contained 6 bases not matched to a gene. Germline CDR1 and CDR2: MNHNY and SVGAGI (reference sequence). DNA of the CDR3: TGTGCCAGCAGTTTACGGGACAGGGGTTCTCAGCCCCAGCATTTT. Its protein product is CASSLRDRGSQPQHF.

J is TRBJ2-5 and V is TRBV9; 10 bases are shared with TRBD1. The J call may be incorrect, as the DNA end agrees better with TRBJ2-7. Per germline, CDR1 SGDLS and CDR2 YYNGEE. The CDR3 contains 15 residues. The CDR3 region has the DNA TGTGCCAGCAGCGTCGGGACAGGGGTCTCCTACGAGCAGTACTTC. Translating it yields CASSVGTGVSYEQYF.

A word on this clone: The final CDR3 position lacks the conserved phenylalanine or tryptophan, pointing to a likely read error. The chain is built from TRBV2 and TRBJ2-7; D is possibly TRBD1 or TRBD2 (7 bases each). Germline V lookup: CDR1 SNHLY, CDR2 FYNNEI. CDR3 size: 14 residues. Trimming cost V 6 bases and J 9 bases, with 21 bases left between them. DNA of the CDR3: TGTGCCAGCAGGCCCGGGACAGTCTCTAGCGGGCAGTACCTC. Protein: CASRPGTVSSGQYL.

This clone was observed a single time. The CDR3 sequence: CASSPRRVVGTQYF. CDR3 DNA: TGTGCCAGCAGCCCTCGGCGGGTCGTCGGGACCCAGTACTTC. J is TRBJ2-5 and V is TRBV7-2, with a weak D call TRBD2 (5 bases). V was trimmed by 5 bases and J by 7 bases, leaving 17 bases between them. The CDR3 is made up of 14 amino acids. Germline V gene lookup returns CDR1 SGHTA and CDR2 FQGNSA.

CDR3 in amino acids: CASRGGTEAFF. The DNA for the CDR3 is TGTGCCAGCAGAGGGGGCACTGAAGCTTTCTTT. This chain connects TRBV7-2 to TRBJ1-1; a possible D gene is TRBD1 (6 bases). The CDR3 contains 11 residues. Looked up from germline, CDR1 is SGHTA and CDR2 is FQGNSA. Trimming pared 6 bases from V and 4 bases from J, leaving 6 bases between.

Turning to this clone: The junction departs from the called germline gene at one end, perhaps through a read error. The rearrangement links TRBV7-3 to TRBJ2-3; D might be TRBD2 (7 bases). The CDR3 sequence is 16 residues long. Germline V gene sequence: CDR1 SGHTA, CDR2 FQGTGA. The CDR3 region has the DNA TGTTCCAGCAGCTTAGAAGAGGGGGGGGCTATAGATACGCAGTATTTT. Its translation is CSSSLEEGGAIDTQYF.

The V call is TRBV5-1, the J call TRBJ2-7; 8 nucleotides align to TRBD1. This CDR3 is 17 amino acids long. Per germline, CDR1 SGHRS and CDR2 YFSETQ. With V trimmed by 1 base and J by 1 base, 10 bases remained unmatched. CDR3 DNA: TGCGCCAGCAGCTTGTCGGTATTAGACAGGGGATCCTACGAGCAGTACTTC. Translated: CASSLSVLDRGSYEQYF.

The CDR3 here is CASGLVQSDPPYTF. In nucleotides, the CDR3 is TGTGCTAGTGGTTTGGTACAGTCAGACCCTCCCTACACCTTC. The chain carries TRBV12-5 and TRBJ1-2; no definite D call. The CDR3 runs to 14 residues. Germline values: CDR1 LGHNT, CDR2 FRNRAP. Trimming took off 0 bases at V and 10 bases at J, with 15 bases between the two ends.

This rearrangement joins TRBV5-4 to TRBJ2-1; possible D gene TRBD1, 6 bases. The CDR3 has 15 amino acids. Trimming shortened V by 6 bases and J by 4 bases, and 17 bases separated the two germline ends. Germline V gives CDR1 SGHNT, CDR2 YYREEE (reference sequence). CDR3: CASTPNRAPYNEQFF. In DNA form, the CDR3 reads TGTGCCAGCACCCCTAACAGGGCCCCTTACAATGAGCAGTTCTTC. Complete variable domain (other parts from reference TRBV5-4 and TRBJ2-1): ETGVTQSPTHLIKTRGQQVTLRCSSQSGHNTVSWYQQALGQGPQFIFQYYREEENGRGNFPPRFSGLQFPNYSSELNVNALELDDSALYLCASTPNRAPYNEQFFGPGTRLTVL.

V gene TRBV28 combines with J gene TRBJ1-1; D unclear. Germline CDR1 MDHEN, CDR2 SYDVKM. Trimming stripped 8 bases from V and 4 bases from J, with 17 bases between. The CDR3 sequence is 14 residues long. In DNA, the CDR3 is TGTGCCAGCCACCGTTCGGGGTTCGGCACTGAAGCTTTCTTT. Translation gives CASHRSGFGTEAFF.

The chain joins TRBV4-3 to TRBJ2-7; 8 nucleotides line up with TRBD2. The CDR3 consists of 15 residues. V lost 3 bases and J lost 5; bases outside the gene matches: 9. Germline assignment: CDR1 LGHNA and CDR2 YSLEER. Here the CDR3 reads CASSQGGPGGDEQYF. In DNA form, the CDR3 reads TGCGCCAGCAGCCAGGGGGGGCCGGGGGGGGACGAGCAGTACTTC.

The V gene is TRBV5-1, the J gene TRBJ1-1, with TRBD1 matching over 7 bases. The CDR3 is 17 residues long. The V gene end was trimmed by 0 bases and the J gene end by 5 bases; junction bases not matched to a gene: 13. CDR1 and CDR2 (germline): SGHRS, YFSETQ. CDR3 nucleotide sequence: TGCGCCAGCAGCTTGGGGGGGGCGACAGGGCGGCAGACTGAAGCTTTCTTT. As protein: CASSLGGATGRQTEAFF. Based on the CDR3 plus reference TRBV5-1 and TRBJ1-1, the full variable domain is KAGVTQTPRYLIKTRGQQVTLSCSPISGHRSVSWYQQTPGQGLQFLFEYFSETQRNKGNFPGRFSGRQFSNSRSEMNVSTLELGDSALYLCASSLGGATGRQTEAFFGQGTRLTVV.

In its sample, this clone was seen a few times. This sequence joins TRBV5-1 and TRBJ1-1; D not resolved. CDR1 SGHRS and CDR2 YFSETQ come from the germline V gene. The CDR3 spans 15 residues. The ends were cut back, 0 bases at V and 1 base at J, with 10 bases in the middle. This chain's CDR3 is CASSLVEPTNTEAFF. DNA of the CDR3: TGCGCCAGCAGCTTGGTTGAGCCTACGAACACTGAAGCTTTCTTT. The variable domain in full, completed from reference TRBV5-1 and TRBJ1-1, reads KAGVTQTPRYLIKTRGQQVTLSCSPISGHRSVSWYQQTPGQGLQFLFEYFSETQRNKGNFPGRFSGRQFSNSRSEMNVSTLELGDSALYLCASSLVEPTNTEAFFGQGTRLTVV.

The chain has TRBV4-1 and TRBJ2-4; TRBD2 might be the D (6 bases). The CDR3 runs 17 residues. Germline CDR1 and CDR2: MGHRA and YSYEKL. Trimming stripped 3 bases from V and 2 bases from J, with 17 bases between. Here the CDR3 DNA reads TGCGCCAGCAGCCAGGACCCCCAGGGACTTCCCAAAAACATTCAGTACTTC. Its translation: CASSQDPQGLPKNIQYF.

The chain uses TRBV2 and TRBJ1-5; D possibly corresponds to TRBD1 (6 bases). Germline V gene lookup returns CDR1 SNHLY and CDR2 FYNNEI. The CDR3 is 15 amino acids. Between the trimmed V and J ends, which lost 8 bases and 0 bases, there was a span of 14 bases. CDR3: CASGRTALSNQPQHF. The CDR3 bases are TGTGCCAGCGGAAGGACAGCACTTAGCAATCAGCCCCAGCATTTT.

The chain has TRBV5-4 and TRBJ1-1; D gene ambiguous. The germline V gene has CDR1 SGHNT and CDR2 YYREEE (reference sequence). The CDR3 length is 14 residues. V lost 0 bases, J lost 0 bases, and 6 bases lay in between. The CDR3 DNA follows: TGTGCCAGCAGCTTGGCGGTTATGAACACTGAAGCTTTCTTT. Translating it yields CASSLAVMNTEAFF. Drawing the rest from reference TRBV5-4 and TRBJ1-1, the complete variable domain is ETGVTQSPTHLIKTRGQQVTLRCSSQSGHNTVSWYQQALGQGPQFIFQYYREEENGRGNFPPRFSGLQFPNYSSELNVNALELDDSALYLCASSLAVMNTEAFFGQGTRLTVV.

This chain connects TRBV5-1 to TRBJ1-2; TRBD1 matches 8 bases. The CDR3 is 15 amino acids. Per the germline V gene, CDR1 is SGHRS and CDR2 is YFSETQ. V lost 0 bases, J lost 4 bases, and 5 bases stayed unmatched. CDR3 region: CASSLGTGFSYGYTF. The CDR3, as DNA: TGCGCCAGCAGCTTGGGGACAGGGTTTAGCTATGGCTACACCTTC.

The chain joins TRBV12-2 to TRBJ2-5; the table's D call, TRBD1, has no DNA check behind it. TRBV12-2 is a pseudogene segment. The CDR3 spans 18 residues. The CDR3 sequence is CASRPPGQGILRGKTQYF. CDR3 bases: TGTGCAAGTCGCCCCCCGGGACAGGGGATATTAAGGGGAAAGACCCAGTACTTC.